The 5 T cell receptor beta chains in this list originate from one sample, sequenced in a study of CD4 T cells in relation to SARS-CoV-2 and coronaviruses (dated by TCRdb to the early 2020s). CD4+ T cells from unexposed donors were collected before the COVID-19 pandemic (2011-2018). After about 10 days of culture, CD4+ T cells were isolated with the EasySep CD4+ T cell isolation kit. These TCRs are of unknown antigen specificity. The method behind the library was the immunoSEQ multiplex PCR assay. Sourced from immuneACCESS, this table was stored by TCRdb with only in-frame sequences that have V and J called. A share of the clones is absent; for the studies checked, an unresolved V gene accounts for under half, and the remainder has no known explanation. Recorded for this sample are 20,000 or so clones; roughly 73% of them occurred a single time. The top ten clones comprise under 20% of the sample.

The sequenced material came from CD4+ T cells from PBMCs, cultured in vitro. The receptor set was obtained from a human donor in good health.

This chain connects TRBV15 to TRBJ2-7; D perhaps matches TRBD2 (5 bases). The V end was cut by 3 bases, the J end by 1 base, with 10 bases between. Germline values: CDR1 LNHNV, CDR2 YYDKDF (reference sequence). CDR3 length equals 14 residues. CDR3 amino acids: CATSRGRDSYEQYF. The DNA of the CDR3 is TGTGCCACCAGCAGGGGGAGAGATTCCTACGAGCAGTACTTC.

The chain joins TRBV19 to TRBJ2-6, with D maybe TRBD1 (6 bases). Trimming took off 5 bases at V and 0 bases at J, with 8 bases between the two ends. Germline-derived CDR1 and CDR2 are LNHDA and SQIVND (reference sequence). This CDR3 contains 15 residues. For the CDR3, the DNA is TGTGCCAGTAGTGGACAGTACTCTGGGGCCAACGTCCTGACTTTC. Encoded protein: CASSGQYSGANVLTF.

This chain joins TRBV28 and TRBJ2-7; TRBD2 matches at 11 bases. This CDR3 has 14 amino acids. CDR1 MDHEN and CDR2 SYDVKM come from the germline V gene. V gave up 3 bases and J gave up 7 bases; unmatched junction bases: 5. The CDR3 DNA reads as TGTGCCAGCAGTTTGACTAGCGGGAATCAGGAGCAGTACTTC. Translation gives CASSLTSGNQEQYF.

This clone has only a few counts. The junction departs from germline at one end; a sequencing error may be responsible. The rearrangement uses TRBV28 and TRBJ2-7; D is tentatively TRBD1 or TRBD2 (5 bases each). This CDR3 is 12 amino acids long. The V gene's germline CDR1 is MDHEN and CDR2 SYDVKM. The CDR3 is CASQTLGGPRAF. CDR3 nucleotide sequence: TGTGCCAGCCAAACCCTCGGCGGGCCCAGGGCCTTC.

Here the CDR3 DNA reads TGTGCCAGTAGTAAGGCGGGAGGGGCGCAGGAGACCCAGTACTTC. Translating gives CASSKAGGAQETQYF. The J gene is TRBJ2-5, the V gene TRBV19; TRBD2 aligns across 9 bases. Germline assignment: CDR1 LNHDA and CDR2 SQIVND (reference sequence). V lost 4 bases and J lost 5; bases outside the gene matches: 8. The CDR3 runs to 15 residues.